This T cell receptor (beta chain) came from a study of cytomegalovirus exposure and HLA in healthy donors. The PCR employed 60 Vbeta primers together with 13 Jbeta primers. This table comes from immunoSEQ multiplex PCR, and its TCRdb copy is limited to in-frame clones, with some not included. The sample contains 120,000 to 150,000 clones, around 78% of which appear only once. Trimming cost V 0 bases and J 1 base, with 9 bases left between them. CDR1 MNHEY and CDR2 SVGAGI come from the germline V gene. This CDR3 spans 16 amino acids. A remark on this clone: At the DNA level, this CDR3 is encoded by other sequences in the same sample as well.

The sequencing sample was made of PBMCs. The chain combines TRBV6-5 with TRBJ2-2; no reliable D call. This TCR derives from a male donor in good health and CMV-seronegative. The CDR3 DNA reads TGTGCCAGCAGTTACTCGATGGCAGGGAACACCGGGGAGCTGTTTTTT. Translation gives CASSYSMAGNTGELFF.